Described below is a single T cell receptor (beta chain) sequence and its context. The sample comes from a study of blood T cell repertoires in COVID-19. Germline V gene data show CDR1 as KGHDR and CDR2 as SFDVKD. V lost 9 bases, J lost 2 bases, and 6 bases stayed unmatched. This CDR3 region has 15 residues. Some clones are missing from TCRdb's copy, which holds only in-frame ones; the method was immunoSEQ multiplex PCR. Among over 150,000 clones listed, roughly 91% were seen once. Sample: peripheral blood. The V and J genes are TRBV24-1 and TRBJ2-3, with 11 positions matching TRBD2. The TCR was taken from a man younger than 30 with acute or convalescent COVID-19. CDR3: CATQVAGGFTDTQYF. CDR3 sequence (DNA): TGTGCCACCCAAGTAGCGGGAGGGTTCACAGATACGCAGTATTTT.